These 5 T cell receptor beta chains came from one sample sequenced in a study of blood T cell repertoires in COVID-19. TCRdb's table, derived via immunoSEQ multiplex PCR, lists solely in-frame clones and lacks some. The table records approximately 320,000 clones, approximately 90% of them present only once. Sample: PBMCs or T cells enriched from blood (not recorded which). The receptors shown here come from a woman in her late teens or twenties who had recovered from COVID-19.

The V gene is TRBV7-7, the J gene TRBJ1-1; TRBD1 matches at 7 bases. J gave up 7 bases and V 6 bases, and 8 bases lay outside the gene matches. The CDR3 length is 13 residues. Germline values: CDR1 SSHAT, CDR2 FNYEAQ (reference sequence). The CDR3 is CASSPHTGVEAFF. The CDR3 nucleotides are TGTGCCAGCAGTCCACACACAGGGGTTGAAGCTTTCTTT.

This clone was detected only a few times. The chain links TRBV6-2 or TRBV6-3 to TRBJ1-1; D gene uncertain. Germline CDR1 MNHEY, CDR2 SVGEGT. V lost 6 bases and J lost 4, with 12 bases in between. This CDR3 comprises 13 residues. CDR3 sequence: CASSLIGLTEAFF. DNA of the CDR3: TGTGCCAGCAGCCTAATTGGGCTCACTGAAGCTTTCTTT.

J is TRBJ2-7 and V is TRBV11-3, with 7 positions matching TRBD2. The CDR3 runs to 14 residues. With 5 bases clipped from V and 2 bases from J, the junction kept 6 bases outside the gene matches. Germline loops: CDR1 SGHNT, CDR2 YENEEA. In nucleotides, the CDR3 is TGTGCCAGCAGCCCTCGCGGGAGTCCCTACGAGCAGTACTTC. Translated, it gives CASSPRGSPYEQYF.

The chain couples TRBV10-3 to TRBJ1-6; D is possibly TRBD1 (5 bases). The V end was cut by 3 bases, the J end by 9 bases, with 18 bases between. CDR1 and CDR2 (germline): ENHRY, SYGVKD. This CDR3 comprises 16 residues. Written as DNA, the CDR3 is TGTGCCATCAGTGAATGGGCAGGGAAGTTAGGTTCACCCCTCCACTTT. Protein product: CAISEWAGKLGSPLHF.

The rearrangement links TRBV28 to TRBJ2-2; D ambiguous. CDR1 MDHEN and CDR2 SYDVKM come from the germline V gene. The CDR3 totals 17 residues. Trimming stripped 3 bases from V and 2 bases from J, with 16 bases between. CDR3 in amino acids: CASSFPAAYSNTGELFF. DNA of the CDR3: TGTGCCAGCAGTTTTCCTGCCGCCTACTCTAACACCGGGGAGCTGTTTTTT.